This TCR beta chain was observed in a study of T cell responses to AZD1222 COVID-19 vaccine (dated by TCRdb to the early 2020s). For the study in its entirety: TCR sequencing covered fewer than 250 trial participants: 200 to 210 given two doses of AZD1222 and about 26 given two doses of MenACWY control vaccine. Enrollment into the trials was organized by age into subgroups of 18-55, 56-69 and 70-plus years, and those subgroups contained roughly 150, 30 and 60 TCR-sequenced participants, respectively. Broader findings and caveats from the paper: In the small 56-69-year group, the increase in depth fell short of significance, most likely because of low power. Conclusions about previously exposed vaccinees are limited, since just a handful of AZD1222 recipients were seropositive for SARS-CoV-2 at baseline. The vaccine-associated CD4 TCRs covered the entire spike protein, and the dominant responses fell in regions 160-218 and 743-854. Participants were mostly white British, with more females than males. The authors suggested clonal diversity may have been underestimated. A significant rise in spike-specific TCR breadth and depth was observed after two AZD1222 doses relative to day 0 and relative to MenACWY recipients. Because no samples from the day 14 peak response were available, repertoires could be characterized only after the peak T cell response. Reportedly, close to half of the unique spike-specific TCRs recognized epitopes lying outside the regions that are mutated in the B.1.351 and B.1.1.7 variants.

The label giving this sample's time point can be read as: baseline before first vaccination. This specimen's treatment or condition label, interpreted: meningococcal conjugate vaccine given as trial control. The vaccinee samples were drawn from two UK trials, COV001 and COV002, one of which was a single-blind randomized controlled phase 2/3 trial testing AZD1222 (ChAdOx1 nCoV-19) in healthy adults. For TCRbeta chain sequencing, PBMC samples from trial participants were taken at day 0 and at day 28 after the second dose. The CDR3 regions of human TCRbeta chains were analyzed by immunosequencing. Per the original workflow: TCRs in the repertoires were matched against a reference library of SARS-CoV-2-specific TCRs that had been generated with the MIRA antigen-specificity platform. Breadth meant the fraction of unique TCRs that were SARS-CoV-2-associated, whereas depth meant the fraction of total T cells that were SARS-CoV-2-associated. Each spike-specific TCR was assigned to its reactive spike region and to a CD4 or CD8 class using the MIRA data. Log10-transformed breadth and depth values were compared by one-way ANOVA with Sidak's multiple comparisons tests. TCRdb took over this immuneACCESS table, retaining in-frame rearrangements with V and J assigned. Such tables are incomplete; in checked studies, under half of the missing clones stem from an unresolved V gene, and the remainder is unexplained. That table supplies the V and J calls and clone size; D and trimming were determined from the DNA. The sample table lists around 110,000 clones, 75% to 90% of them with a count of one. The biggest ten clones account for roughly 3.7% of the sample.

This clone came up once. What this receptor recognizes is not known. No quality values exist for individual bases; no much larger clone is one base distant. Sequences SQVTM (CDR1) and ANQGSEA (CDR2) are obtained from the germline V gene. The CDR3 has 15 amino acids, counting the end cysteine and phenylalanine. Of all the DNA, just the CDR3 is kept, 45 bases in frame from base 1. Unmatched junction bases come to 9, with V trimmed by 6 bases and J by 2 bases. The receptor comes from an adult in good health. The starting material was peripheral blood, obtained on day 0 of MenACWY control vaccination. Rearrangement joined TRBV29-1 to TRBJ2-1; the central 8 bases match TRBD1. The DNA sequence reads TGCAGCGTCGAGGCAACAGGGGGAACCTACAATGAGCAGTTCTTC. Its translation reads: CSVEATGGTYNEQFF.